Below, 28 T cell receptor beta chains from the same sample are listed, as sequenced in a study of blood T cell repertoires in COVID-19. Sequencing used immunoSEQ multiplex PCR; TCRdb keeps in-frame clones, though not all of them. This sample has roughly 24,000 clones, with more than 80% found just once. Sequenced material: peripheral blood. The receptors here all came from a human donor in a cohort sampled during active COVID-19.

V gene TRBV28 combines with J gene TRBJ1-2; D not resolved. Trimming removed 5 bases at V and 2 bases at J, with 12 bases between. The CDR3 loop spans 14 amino acids. Germline lookup yields CDR1 MDHEN and CDR2 SYDVKM. CDR3 region: CASSPKPVNYGYTF. The CDR3 bases are TGTGCCAGCAGTCCGAAACCGGTGAACTATGGCTACACCTTC.

The rearrangement joins TRBV3-1 (or the pseudogene TRBV3-2) to TRBJ2-1; the match to TRBD1 covers 7 bases. CDR1 LGHDT and CDR2 YNNKEL come from the germline V gene (reference sequence). V trimming: 4 bases; J trimming: 5 bases; junction bases outside the gene matches: 2. This CDR3 region has 13 residues. The CDR3, as DNA: TGTGCCAGCAGCCCGACAGGGAACAATGAGCAGTTCTTC. It codes for CASSPTGNNEQFF.

The chain has TRBV11-2 and TRBJ2-3, with a tentative D call TRBD1 (6 bases). Trimming removed 4 bases at V and 6 bases at J, with 14 bases between. Germline V gives CDR1 SGHAT, CDR2 FQNNGV. CDR3 length: 14 residues. This CDR3 is CASSSITGMDTQYF. CDR3 DNA: TGTGCCAGCAGCTCTATTACAGGGATGGATACGCAGTATTTT. The variable domain in full, with the rest retrieved from reference TRBV11-2 and TRBJ2-3, is EAGVAQSPRYKIIEKRQSVAFWCNPISGHATLYWYQQILGQGPKLLIQFQNNGVVDDSQLPKDRFSAERLKGVDSTLKIQPAKLEDSAVYLCASSSITGMDTQYFGPGTRLTVL.

The CDR3 nucleotides read TGTGCCTGGAGTGCGCCGGGACAGGCGACGGAGACCCAGTACTTC. Its protein is CAWSAPGQATETQYF. This rearrangement joins TRBV30 to TRBJ2-5, with TRBD1 identical over 8 bases. The ends lost 1 base at V and 5 bases at J; junction bases unmatched: 9. Germline V gene data show CDR1 as GTSNPN and CDR2 as SVGIG (reference sequence). There are 15 residues in the CDR3.

The chain links TRBV5-6 to TRBJ2-5, with 9 bases lining up with TRBD2. The V gene's germline CDR1 is SGHDT and CDR2 YYEEEE. This CDR3 spans 16 amino acids. The J segment lost 1 base and the V segment lost 3 bases, leaving 7 bases of the junction unmatched. DNA of the CDR3: TGTGCCAGCAGCTCGGTGGGGACTAGCTCCCAAGAGACCCAGTACTTC. Protein product: CASSSVGTSSQETQYF.

This clone was detected once. The genes are TRBV5-4 and TRBJ1-2; 9 bases are shared with TRBD1. The CDR3 consists of 14 residues. J was trimmed by 4 bases and V by 2 bases; bases with no gene match: 3. Germline CDR1 and CDR2: SGHNT and YYREEE (reference sequence). The chain's CDR3 is CASSFDRGGYGYTF. The CDR3 nucleotides are TGTGCCAGCAGCTTCGACAGGGGGGGCTATGGCTACACCTTC.

The chain carries TRBV4-2 and TRBJ2-1; 7 bases are shared with TRBD2. The length of the CDR3 is 18 residues. Trimming took 0 bases from V and 8 from J; bases not matched to a gene: 16. Germline assignment: CDR1 LGHNA and CDR2 YNFKEQ. CDR3 bases: TGTGCCAGCAGCCAAGATCCGTCGGGGGAGGGCCGGTTAGATGAGCAGTTCTTC. The encoded protein is CASSQDPSGEGRLDEQFF.

The rearrangement joins TRBV18 to TRBJ2-4; D gene uncertain. This CDR3 region has 16 residues. Germline CDR1 and CDR2: KGHSH and LQKENI. V was shortened by 3 bases and J by 0 bases, with 12 bases between the two germline ends. CDR3 region: CASSPTPNLAKNIQYF. CDR3 nucleotide sequence: TGTGCCAGCTCACCCACCCCTAATCTAGCCAAAAACATTCAGTACTTC.

CDR3: CASSLRVSGDEQFF. DNA of the CDR3: TGTGCCAGCAGCCTCCGGGTTAGCGGGGATGAGCAGTTCTTC. The rearrangement links TRBV5-6 to TRBJ2-1, with 8 bases aligning to TRBD2. Losses at the gene ends were 4 bases for V and 8 bases for J; bases not matched to a gene: 8. Germline CDR1 reads SGHDT; CDR2 reads YYEEEE. This CDR3 spans 14 amino acids.

V gene TRBV5-1 combines with J gene TRBJ1-1, with TRBD1 matching 8 bases. Unmatched junction bases numbered 9, after V lost 5 bases and J lost 3 bases. The CDR3 loop spans 15 amino acids. Germline CDR1 is SGHRS and CDR2 is YFSETQ. CDR3 coding DNA: TGCGCCAGCAGTATGACAGGGGCCAGGGACACTGAAGCTTTCTTT. The encoded protein is CASSMTGARDTEAFF. Combining the CDR3 with reference TRBV5-1 and TRBJ1-1 gives the whole variable domain KAGVTQTPRYLIKTRGQQVTLSCSPISGHRSVSWYQQTPGQGLQFLFEYFSETQRNKGNFPGRFSGRQFSNSRSEMNVSTLELGDSALYLCASSMTGARDTEAFFGQGTRLTVV.

In its sample, this clone ranks as medium-sized (0.01 to 0.1%). The gene calls are TRBV11-2 and TRBJ2-1; 12 bases are a match to TRBD2. The CDR3 extends over 17 amino acids. The V gene's germline CDR1 is SGHAT and CDR2 FQNNGV. Losses at the gene ends were 1 base for V and 1 base for J; bases not matched to a gene: 2. The CDR3 sequence is CASSLGLAGVSYNEQFF. The CDR3 bases are TGTGCCAGCAGCTTAGGACTAGCGGGAGTGTCCTACAATGAGCAGTTCTTC. The complete variable domain, with remaining parts taken from reference TRBV11-2 and TRBJ2-1, reads EAGVAQSPRYKIIEKRQSVAFWCNPISGHATLYWYQQILGQGPKLLIQFQNNGVVDDSQLPKDRFSAERLKGVDSTLKIQPAKLEDSAVYLCASSLGLAGVSYNEQFFGPGTRLTVL.

V is TRBV2 and J is TRBJ1-6; TRBD1 aligns across 7 bases. This CDR3 comprises 14 residues. Germline-derived CDR1 and CDR2 are SNHLY and FYNNEI. V dropped 7 bases and J dropped 0; count of bases not matched to a gene: 0. CDR3 residues: CASTGGSYNSPLHF. Written as DNA, the CDR3 is TGTGCCAGCACAGGGGGCTCCTATAATTCACCCCTCCACTTT.

This clone was seen a single time. This chain links TRBV12-3 or TRBV12-4 with TRBJ2-1, with D possibly being TRBD1 (5 bases). The CDR3 sequence is 13 residues long. Trimming took off 2 bases at V and 14 bases at J, with 16 bases between the two ends. The CDR3 is CASSLKGPQREFF. The CDR3 coding sequence is TGTGCCAGCAGTTTAAAGGGGCCACAAAGGGAGTTCTTC.

The chain couples TRBV5-1 to TRBJ2-7; 12 bases align to TRBD1. CDR3 length: 16 amino acids. Germline CDR1 is SGHRS and CDR2 is YFSETQ. With V trimmed by 0 bases and J by 7 bases, 8 bases remained unmatched. For the CDR3, the DNA is TGCGCCAGCAGCTTGGAACCGGGACAGGGGGCTAGGGAGCAGTACTTC. Protein sequence: CASSLEPGQGAREQYF.

The chain employs TRBV28 and TRBJ1-5; D is unclear. V was pared by 4 bases and J by 0 bases, with 7 bases between. Germline assignment: CDR1 MDHEN and CDR2 SYDVKM. This CDR3 is built from 14 residues. CDR3 in DNA: TGTGCCAGCAGTTCGCGGCATAGCAATCAGCCCCAGCATTTT. This translates into CASSSRHSNQPQHF.

The chain has TRBV3-1 (or the pseudogene TRBV3-2) and TRBJ1-6; 8 bases line up with TRBD1. CDR1 and CDR2 (germline): LGHDT, YNNKEL (reference sequence). V was clipped by 3 bases and J by 10 bases; unmatched bases: 11. The CDR3 spans 16 residues. CDR3: CASSHSVDRGGSPLHF. For the CDR3, the DNA is TGTGCCAGCAGCCACTCCGTAGACAGGGGAGGATCACCCCTCCACTTT.

The chain combines TRBV28 with TRBJ1-6; weak D call: TRBD1 (6 bases). Trimming removed 5 bases from V and 8 bases from J, with 16 bases in between. Germline CDR1 and CDR2: MDHEN and SYDVKM. CDR3 length: 15 residues. Written as DNA, the CDR3 is TGTGCCAGCAGTGGTGGAAGGGGGAGGGATTCACCCCTCCACTTT. Protein product: CASSGGRGRDSPLHF.

This clone was seen more than once but under ten times. The gene calls are TRBV10-1 and TRBJ2-1, with TRBD1 identical over 9 bases. This CDR3 comprises 15 residues. J was trimmed by 2 bases and V by 6 bases; bases with no gene match: 5. The germline gives CDR1 WNHNN, CDR2 SYGVQD (reference sequence). This chain's CDR3 is CASSSGTGTYNEQFF. The CDR3 DNA reads TGCGCCAGCAGCTCAGGGACAGGGACCTACAATGAGCAGTTCTTC.

The chain links TRBV4-3 to TRBJ2-7; 7 nucleotides agree with TRBD1. The germline V gene encodes CDR1 LGHNA and CDR2 YSLEER. The CDR3 runs 15 residues. The V and J ends lost 4 bases and 1 base, in that order; junction bases with no gene match: 7. CDR3 sequence: CASSLTPGQSYEQYF. The CDR3 DNA reads as TGCGCCAGCAGCCTAACGCCGGGACAGTCCTACGAGCAGTACTTC.

The J gene is TRBJ1-1, the V gene TRBV29-1; D unclear. The CDR3 spans 14 residues. With 6 bases removed from V and 0 bases from J, the gap between germline ends came to 14 bases. Per the germline V gene, CDR1 is SQVTM and CDR2 is ANQGSEA. CDR3 DNA: TGCAGCGTCTGGCGGCCCCGGATGAACACTGAAGCTTTCTTT. Protein sequence: CSVWRPRMNTEAFF.

The chain recombines TRBV19 with TRBJ2-5; D might be TRBD1 (6 bases). CDR1 is LNHDA and CDR2 is SQIVND in the germline V gene (reference sequence). The CDR3 is 16 residues long. The V end was cut by 1 base, the J end by 5 bases, with 17 bases between. The CDR3 spells CASSIGRTVAAETQYF. The DNA for the CDR3 is TGTGCCAGTAGTATAGGAAGGACAGTCGCGGCGGAGACCCAGTACTTC.

The chain is built from TRBV10-2 and TRBJ1-5, with D unresolved. Germline V gene sequence: CDR1 WSHSY, CDR2 SAAADI. The CDR3 extends over 13 amino acids. V was shortened by 4 bases and J by 1 base, with 5 bases between the two germline ends. The DNA for the CDR3 is TGCGCCAGCAGTGTACTAAGCAATCAGCCCCAGCATTTT. Its protein product is CASSVLSNQPQHF.

CDR3 nucleotides: TGTGCCAGCAGCTTACCACGTGGGGAGATCTACGAGCAGTACTTC. Protein product: CASSLPRGEIYEQYF. The V and J genes are TRBV11-3 and TRBJ2-7; TRBD2 is a possible D gene (5 bases). The germline V and J ends were trimmed by 2 bases and 3 bases, with 14 bases remaining between them. The CDR3 length is 15 residues. CDR1 and CDR2 (germline): SGHNT, YENEEA. Looking up the rest from reference TRBV11-3 and TRBJ2-7 gives the full variable domain: EAGVVQSPRYKIIEKKQPVAFWCNPISGHNTLYWYLQNLGQGPELLIRYENEEAVDDSQLPKDRFSAERLKGVDSTLKIQPAELGDSAVYLCASSLPRGEIYEQYFGPGTRLTVT.

The V call is TRBV15, the J call TRBJ2-1, with D perhaps matching TRBD2 (5 bases). Trimming cost V 0 bases and J 7 bases, with 7 bases left between them. CDR1 and CDR2 from the germline V gene are LNHNV and YYDKDF (reference sequence). The CDR3 is 13 amino acids. The CDR3 is CATSRDTGNEQFF. In DNA, the CDR3 is TGTGCCACCAGCAGAGACACGGGGAATGAGCAGTTCTTC.

This chain joins TRBV19 and TRBJ2-2; 10 bases match TRBD2. The CDR3 runs 15 residues. CDR1 and CDR2 (germline): LNHDA, SQIVND (reference sequence). Trimming took 2 bases from V and 6 from J; bases not matched to a gene: 3. The CDR3 DNA follows: TGTGCCAGTAGTATAAAGCGGGGGGGCCCCGGGGAGCTGTTTTTT. It translates to CASSIKRGGPGELFF. The whole variable domain, filled in from reference TRBV19 and TRBJ2-2, reads DGGITQSPKYLFRKEGQNVTLSCEQNLNHDAMYWYRQDPGQGLRLIYYSQIVNDFQKGDIAEGYSVSREKKESFPLTVTSAQKNPTAFYLCASSIKRGGPGELFFGEGSRLTVL.

This clone was seen a few times. The chain carries TRBV3-1 (or the pseudogene TRBV3-2) and TRBJ1-5; weak D call: TRBD1 (5 bases). The germline V gene has CDR1 LGHDT and CDR2 YNNKEL (reference sequence). V lost 5 bases, J lost 4 bases, and 9 bases lay in between. The CDR3 loop spans 13 amino acids. The CDR3 is CASSTTANQPQHF. CDR3 bases: TGTGCCAGCAGCACGACAGCTAATCAGCCCCAGCATTTT.

The table lists this clone with a count of one. The chain is built from TRBV7-2 and TRBJ2-1; 10 bases match TRBD2. The ends lost 7 bases at V and 9 bases at J; junction bases unmatched: 15. Germline-derived CDR1 and CDR2 are SGHTA and FQGNSA. CDR3 size: 16 residues. The CDR3 loop is CASIRSGASGSSEQFF. CDR3 sequence (DNA): TGTGCCAGCATCCGAAGTGGGGCTAGCGGGAGTAGTGAGCAGTTCTTC.

V is TRBV7-3 and J is TRBJ2-1; tentatively, D is TRBD2 (5 bases). V gave up 5 bases and J gave up 12 bases, with 17 bases separating them. The CDR3 runs 13 residues. The germline CDR1 and CDR2 sequences are SGHTA and FQGTGA. The CDR3, as DNA: TGTGCCAGCAGCACCACGGCGAAAGCGGCGCAGTTCTTC. This translates into CASSTTAKAAQFF.